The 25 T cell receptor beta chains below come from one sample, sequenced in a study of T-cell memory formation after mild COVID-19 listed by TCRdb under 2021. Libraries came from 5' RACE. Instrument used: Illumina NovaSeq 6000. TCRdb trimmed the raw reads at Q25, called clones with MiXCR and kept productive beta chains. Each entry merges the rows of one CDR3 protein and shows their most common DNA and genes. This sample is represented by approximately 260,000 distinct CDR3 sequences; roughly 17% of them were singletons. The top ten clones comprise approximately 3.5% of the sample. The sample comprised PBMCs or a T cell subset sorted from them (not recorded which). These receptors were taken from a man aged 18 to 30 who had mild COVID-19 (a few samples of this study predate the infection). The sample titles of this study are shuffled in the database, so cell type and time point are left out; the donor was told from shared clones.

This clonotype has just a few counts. CDR3 loop: CSAVETSIYEQYV. The DNA for the CDR3 is TGCAGTGCCGTAGAGACAAGCATCTACGAGCAGTACGTC. The rearrangement links TRBV20-1 to TRBJ2-7; no reliable D call. This CDR3 has 13 residues. Germline CDR1 and CDR2: DFQATT and SNEGSKA (reference sequence). V was cut by 6 bases and J by 3 bases, with 15 bases left in between.

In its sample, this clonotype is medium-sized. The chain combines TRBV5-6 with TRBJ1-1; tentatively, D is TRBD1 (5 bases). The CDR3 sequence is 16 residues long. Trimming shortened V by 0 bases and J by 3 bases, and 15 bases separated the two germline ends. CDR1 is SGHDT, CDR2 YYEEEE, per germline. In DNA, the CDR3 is TGTGCCAGCAGCTTGGTTCGGGGGACGACGCACACTGAAGCTTTCTTT. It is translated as CASSLVRGTTHTEAFF.

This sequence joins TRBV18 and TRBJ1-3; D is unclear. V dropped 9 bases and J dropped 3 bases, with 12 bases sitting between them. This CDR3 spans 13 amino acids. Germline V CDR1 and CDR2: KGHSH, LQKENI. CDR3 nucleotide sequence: TGTGCCAGTCACGACGGGGTTGGAAACACCATATATTTT. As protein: CASHDGVGNTIYF.

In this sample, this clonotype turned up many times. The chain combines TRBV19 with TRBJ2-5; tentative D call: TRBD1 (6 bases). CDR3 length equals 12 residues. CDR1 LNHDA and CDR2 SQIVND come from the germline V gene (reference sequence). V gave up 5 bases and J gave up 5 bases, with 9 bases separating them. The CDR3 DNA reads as TGTGCCAGTAGTCCGGGACACGAGACCCAGTACTTC. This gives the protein CASSPGHETQYF.

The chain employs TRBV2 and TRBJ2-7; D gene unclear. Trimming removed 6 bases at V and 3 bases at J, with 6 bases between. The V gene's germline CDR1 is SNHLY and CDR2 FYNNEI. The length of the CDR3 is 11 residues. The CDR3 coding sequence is TGTGCCAGCAGGACATACTACGAGCAGTACTTC. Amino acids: CASRTYYEQYF.

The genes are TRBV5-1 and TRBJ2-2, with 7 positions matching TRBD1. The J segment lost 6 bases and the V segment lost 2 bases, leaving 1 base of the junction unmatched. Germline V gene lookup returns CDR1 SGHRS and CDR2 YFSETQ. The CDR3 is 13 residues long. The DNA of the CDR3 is TGCGCCAGCAGCTTCGACAGGGCCGGGGAGCTGTTTTTT. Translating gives CASSFDRAGELFF.

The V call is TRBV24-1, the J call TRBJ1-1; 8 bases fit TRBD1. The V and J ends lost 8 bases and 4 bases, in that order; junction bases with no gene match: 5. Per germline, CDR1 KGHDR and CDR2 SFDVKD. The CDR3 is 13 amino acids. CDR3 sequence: CATMDRDTTEAFF. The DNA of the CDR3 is TGTGCCACCATGGACAGGGATACCACTGAAGCTTTCTTT.

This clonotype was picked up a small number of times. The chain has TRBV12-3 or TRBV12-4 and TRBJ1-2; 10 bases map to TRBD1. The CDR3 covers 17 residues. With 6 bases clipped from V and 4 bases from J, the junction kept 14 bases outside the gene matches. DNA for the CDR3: TGTGCCAGCAGCCCAAACCCCGGGACAGGGGTGCGCTATGGCTACACCTTC. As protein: CASSPNPGTGVRYGYTF.

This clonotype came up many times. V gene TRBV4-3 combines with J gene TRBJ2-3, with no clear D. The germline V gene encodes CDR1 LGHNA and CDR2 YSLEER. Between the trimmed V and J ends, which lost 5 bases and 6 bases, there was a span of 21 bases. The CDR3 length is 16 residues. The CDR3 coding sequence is TGCGCCAGCAGCGAACAGAGCCCTCATCAAGCTGATACGCAGTATTTT. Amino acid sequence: CASSEQSPHQADTQYF.

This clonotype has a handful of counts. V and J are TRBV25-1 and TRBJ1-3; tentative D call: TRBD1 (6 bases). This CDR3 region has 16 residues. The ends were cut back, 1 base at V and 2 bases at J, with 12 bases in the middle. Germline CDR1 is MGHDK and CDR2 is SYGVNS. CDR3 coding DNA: TGTGCCAGCAGTGAATCTCTGGACAGACCTGGAAACACCATATATTTT. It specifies CASSESLDRPGNTIYF.

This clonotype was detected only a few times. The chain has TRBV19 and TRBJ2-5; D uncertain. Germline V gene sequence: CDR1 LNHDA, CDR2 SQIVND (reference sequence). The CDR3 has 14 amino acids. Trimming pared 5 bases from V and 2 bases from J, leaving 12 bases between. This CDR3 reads CASSVTRFQETQYF. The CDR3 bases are TGTGCCAGTAGTGTTACAAGATTTCAAGAGACCCAGTACTTC.

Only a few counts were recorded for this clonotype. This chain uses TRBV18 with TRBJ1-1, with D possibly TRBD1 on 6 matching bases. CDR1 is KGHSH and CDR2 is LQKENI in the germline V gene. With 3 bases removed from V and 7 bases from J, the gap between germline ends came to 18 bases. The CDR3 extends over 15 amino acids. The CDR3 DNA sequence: TGTGCCAGCTCACCGACGGGACACCGTGAGGGTGAAGCTTTCTTT. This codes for CASSPTGHREGEAFF.

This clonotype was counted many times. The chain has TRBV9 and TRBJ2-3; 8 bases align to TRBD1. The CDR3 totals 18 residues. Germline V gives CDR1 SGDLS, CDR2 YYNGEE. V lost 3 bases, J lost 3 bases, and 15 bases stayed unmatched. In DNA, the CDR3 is TGTGCCAGCAGCGCAGGTCTCCTCGGCAGGGGGCAAACAGATACGCAGTATTTT. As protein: CASSAGLLGRGQTDTQYF. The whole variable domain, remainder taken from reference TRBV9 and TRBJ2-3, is DSGVTQTPKHLITATGQRVTLRCSPRSGDLSVYWYQQSLDQGLQFLIQYYNGEERAKGNILERFSAQQFPDLHSELNLSSLELGDSALYFCASSAGLLGRGQTDTQYFGPGTRLTVL.

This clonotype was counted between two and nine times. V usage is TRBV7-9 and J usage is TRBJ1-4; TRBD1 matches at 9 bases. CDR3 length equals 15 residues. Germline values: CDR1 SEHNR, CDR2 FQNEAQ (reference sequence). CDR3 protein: CAGTGPAPGNEKLFF. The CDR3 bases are TGTGCGGGGACAGGGCCAGCCCCGGGTAATGAAAAACTGTTTTTT.

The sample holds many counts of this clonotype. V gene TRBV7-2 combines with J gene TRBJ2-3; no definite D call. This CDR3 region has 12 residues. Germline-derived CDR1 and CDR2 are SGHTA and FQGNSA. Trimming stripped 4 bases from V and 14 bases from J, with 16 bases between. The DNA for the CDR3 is TGTGCCAGCAGCTCTTCGGGCCCCAAGGGGTATTTT. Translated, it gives CASSSSGPKGYF.

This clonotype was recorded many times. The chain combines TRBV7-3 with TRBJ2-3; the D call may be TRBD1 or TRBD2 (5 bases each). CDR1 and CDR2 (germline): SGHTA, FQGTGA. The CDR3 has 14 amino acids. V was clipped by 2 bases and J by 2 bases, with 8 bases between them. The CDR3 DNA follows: TGTGCCAGCAGCTTAGGGGACGACACAGATACGCAGTATTTT. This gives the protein CASSLGDDTDTQYF.

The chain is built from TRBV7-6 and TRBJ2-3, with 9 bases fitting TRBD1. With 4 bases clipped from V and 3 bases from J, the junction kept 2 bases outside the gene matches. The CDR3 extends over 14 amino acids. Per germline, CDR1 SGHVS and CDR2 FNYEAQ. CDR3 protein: CASSWGQGTDTQYF. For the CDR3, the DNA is TGTGCCAGCAGCTGGGGACAGGGAACAGATACGCAGTATTTT.

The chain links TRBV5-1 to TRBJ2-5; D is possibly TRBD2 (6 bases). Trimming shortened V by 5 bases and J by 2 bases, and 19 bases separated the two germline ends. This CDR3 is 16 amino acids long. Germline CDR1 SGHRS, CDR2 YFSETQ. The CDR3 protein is CASRGVGAGKQETQYF. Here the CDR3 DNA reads TGCGCCAGCAGGGGGGTTGGCGCGGGAAAGCAAGAGACCCAGTACTTC.

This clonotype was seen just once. The DNA for the CDR3 is TGTGCCAGCAGCTCGATGCGAAAAGGCCGGTCACCCCTCCACTTT. Protein product: CASSSMRKGRSPLHF. This chain joins TRBV5-8 and TRBJ1-6; D gene ambiguous. Germline values: CDR1 SGHTS, CDR2 YDEGEE. Trimming removed 3 bases from V and 10 bases from J, with 17 bases in between. The CDR3 is 15 amino acids.

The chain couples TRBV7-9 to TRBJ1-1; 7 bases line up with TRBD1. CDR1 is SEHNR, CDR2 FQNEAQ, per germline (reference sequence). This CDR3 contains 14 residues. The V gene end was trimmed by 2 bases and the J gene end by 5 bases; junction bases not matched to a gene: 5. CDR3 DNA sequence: TGTGCCAGCAGCTTAAGACAGGGAAAGACTGAAGCTTTCTTT. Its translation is CASSLRQGKTEAFF.

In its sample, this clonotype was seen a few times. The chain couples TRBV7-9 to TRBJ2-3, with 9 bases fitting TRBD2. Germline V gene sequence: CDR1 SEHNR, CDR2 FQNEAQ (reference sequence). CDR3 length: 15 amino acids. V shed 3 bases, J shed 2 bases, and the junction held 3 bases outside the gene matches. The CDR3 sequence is CASSFLAGNTDTQYF. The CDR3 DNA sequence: TGTGCCAGCAGCTTCCTAGCGGGGAACACAGATACGCAGTATTTT. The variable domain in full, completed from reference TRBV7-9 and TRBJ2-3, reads DTGVSQNPRHKITKRGQNVTFRCDPISEHNRLYWYRQTLGQGPEFLTYFQNEAQLEKSRLLSDRFSAERPKGSFSTLEIQRTEQGDSAMYLCASSFLAGNTDTQYFGPGTRLTVL.

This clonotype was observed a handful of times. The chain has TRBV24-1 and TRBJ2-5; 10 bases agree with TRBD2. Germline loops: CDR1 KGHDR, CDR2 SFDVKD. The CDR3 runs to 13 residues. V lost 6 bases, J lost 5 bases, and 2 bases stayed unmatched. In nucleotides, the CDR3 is TGTGCCACCAGTCTAGCGGGGGCGGAGACCCAGTACTTC. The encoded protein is CATSLAGAETQYF.

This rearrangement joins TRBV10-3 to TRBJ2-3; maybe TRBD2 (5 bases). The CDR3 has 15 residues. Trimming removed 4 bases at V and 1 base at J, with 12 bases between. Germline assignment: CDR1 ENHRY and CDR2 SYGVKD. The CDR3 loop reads CAISAPTKGTDTQYF. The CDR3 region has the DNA TGTGCCATCAGTGCTCCGACTAAAGGCACAGATACGCAGTATTTT.

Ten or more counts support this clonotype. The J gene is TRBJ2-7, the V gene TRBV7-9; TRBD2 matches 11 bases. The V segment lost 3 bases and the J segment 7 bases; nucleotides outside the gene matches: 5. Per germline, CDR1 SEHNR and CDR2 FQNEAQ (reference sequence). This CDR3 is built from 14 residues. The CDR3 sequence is CASSFASGGFEQYV. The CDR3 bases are TGTGCCAGCAGCTTTGCTAGCGGGGGGTTTGAGCAGTACGTC.

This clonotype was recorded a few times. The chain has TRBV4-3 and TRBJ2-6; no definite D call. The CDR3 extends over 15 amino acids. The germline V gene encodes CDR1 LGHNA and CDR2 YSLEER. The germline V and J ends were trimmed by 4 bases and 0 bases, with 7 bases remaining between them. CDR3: CASSPKISGANVLTF. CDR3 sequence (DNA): TGCGCCAGCAGCCCTAAAATCTCTGGGGCCAACGTCCTGACTTTC.